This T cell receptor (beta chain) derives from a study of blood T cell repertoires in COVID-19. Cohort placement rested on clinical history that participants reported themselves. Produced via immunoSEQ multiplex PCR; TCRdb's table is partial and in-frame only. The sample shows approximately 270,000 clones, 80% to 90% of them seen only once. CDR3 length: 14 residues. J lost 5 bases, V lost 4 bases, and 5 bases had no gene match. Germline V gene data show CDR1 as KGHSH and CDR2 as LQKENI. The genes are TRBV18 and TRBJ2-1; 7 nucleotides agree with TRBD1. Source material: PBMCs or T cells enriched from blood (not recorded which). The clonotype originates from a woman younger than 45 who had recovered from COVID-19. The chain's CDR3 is CASSLLGGHNEQFF. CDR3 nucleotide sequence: TGTGCCAGCTCACTCCTAGGGGGCCACAATGAGCAGTTCTTC. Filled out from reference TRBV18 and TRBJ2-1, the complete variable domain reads NAGVMQNPRHLVRRRGQEARLRCSPMKGHSHVYWYRQLPEEGLKFMVYLQKENIIDESGMPKERFSAEFPKEGPSILRIQQVVRGDSAAYFCASSLLGGHNEQFFGPGTRLTVL.